The 32 T cell receptor beta chains below come from one sample, sequenced in a study of cytomegalovirus exposure and HLA in healthy donors. The study ran its PCR with 60 Vbeta and 13 Jbeta primers. The data were produced by immunoSEQ multiplex PCR, yet TCRdb's version contains in-frame clones alone and is incomplete. The repertoire holds 90,000 or so clones, with roughly 82% as singletons. Input material: PBMCs. These receptors were taken from a man younger than 45 in good health and CMV-seropositive.

The CDR3 here is CSVGVGLEGNTIYF. For the CDR3, the DNA is TGCAGCGTCGGGGTTGGTCTCGAAGGAAACACCATATATTTT. The genes are TRBV29-1 and TRBJ1-3; D remains unclear. The V end was cut by 6 bases, the J end by 4 bases, with 16 bases between. The CDR3 covers 14 residues. The germline gives CDR1 SQVTM, CDR2 ANQGSEA. Filled out from reference TRBV29-1 and TRBJ1-3, the complete variable domain reads SAVISQKPSRDICQRGTSLTIQCQVDSQVTMMFWYRQQPGQSLTLIATANQGSEATYESGFVIDKFPISRPNLTFSTLTVSNMSPEDSSIYLCSVGVGLEGNTIYFGEGSWLTVV.

The V and J genes are TRBV7-9 and TRBJ2-2; no firm D call. This CDR3 spans 11 amino acids. V lost 7 bases, J lost 6 bases, and 6 bases lay in between. Looked up from germline, CDR1 is SEHNR and CDR2 is FQNEAQ (reference sequence). The CDR3 DNA follows: TGTGCCAGCACCCTTCCCGGGGAGCTGTTTTTT. Translation gives CASTLPGELFF. Variable domain in full (rest from reference TRBV7-9 and TRBJ2-2): DTGVSQNPRHKITKRGQNVTFRCDPISEHNRLYWYRQTLGQGPEFLTYFQNEAQLEKSRLLSDRFSAERPKGSFSTLEIQRTEQGDSAMYLCASTLPGELFFGEGSRLTVL.

CDR3 in amino acids: CASRATGGETQYF. CDR3 nucleotide sequence: TGTGCCAGCAGAGCGACAGGGGGAGAGACCCAGTACTTC. The V and J genes are TRBV6-6 and TRBJ2-5; 9 bases align to TRBD1. This CDR3 spans 13 amino acids. Germline V gives CDR1 MNHNY, CDR2 SVGAGI (reference sequence). J gave up 4 bases and V 6 bases, and 3 bases lay outside the gene matches.

V usage is TRBV30 and J usage is TRBJ1-4, with 8 bases identical to TRBD1. Germline-derived CDR1 and CDR2 are GTSNPN and SVGIG (reference sequence). CDR3 size: 13 residues. J was trimmed by 12 bases and V by 0 bases; bases with no gene match: 6. CDR3 nucleotide sequence: TGTGCCTGGAGTGTTCTAGACAGGGGAGAACTGTTTTTT. Residues: CAWSVLDRGELFF.

The CDR3 protein is CASSLPTENEQFF. In DNA, the CDR3 is TGTGCCAGCAGTTTACCGACAGAGAATGAGCAGTTCTTC. V is TRBV27 and J is TRBJ2-1; perhaps TRBD1 as D (5 bases). Germline values: CDR1 MNHEY, CDR2 SMNVEV (reference sequence). This CDR3 is built from 13 residues. V dropped 2 bases and J dropped 7 bases, with 9 bases sitting between them.

This clone appeared a few times. The CDR3 region has the DNA TGTGCCAGCAGCTTATTACAGGGGGTTCACGAGCAGTACTTC. Amino acids: CASSLLQGVHEQYF. V is TRBV11-2 and J is TRBJ2-7, with TRBD1 matching over 8 bases. Unmatched junction bases numbered 5, after V lost 2 bases and J lost 5 bases. Germline loops: CDR1 SGHAT, CDR2 FQNNGV. The CDR3 sequence is 14 residues long.

The genes are TRBV27 and TRBJ2-1, with TRBD2 as a possible D gene (6 bases). The CDR3 consists of 15 residues. Germline assignment: CDR1 MNHEY and CDR2 SMNVEV (reference sequence). Trimming shortened V by 2 bases and J by 2 bases, and 10 bases separated the two germline ends. The CDR3 bases are TGTGCCAGCAGTTTAGGAGGGAACCCCTACAATGAGCAGTTCTTC. It encodes CASSLGGNPYNEQFF.

There are a few counts of this clone. The CDR3 loop is CASSELRYSNQPQHF. The CDR3 DNA reads TGTGCCAGCAGTGAACTCAGGTATAGCAATCAGCCCCAGCATTTT. The V and J genes are TRBV27 and TRBJ1-5; D is uncertain. The CDR3 is 15 amino acids. Germline V lookup: CDR1 MNHEY, CDR2 SMNVEV (reference sequence). V dropped 5 bases and J dropped 0 bases, with 11 bases sitting between them.

The J gene is TRBJ2-1, the V gene TRBV9; TRBD1 might be the D (5 bases). The CDR3 length is 15 residues. Trimming took 4 bases from V and 0 from J, leaving 11 bases between them. Germline V CDR1 and CDR2: SGDLS, YYNGEE. The chain's CDR3 is CASSIDRPSYNEQFF. The CDR3 DNA reads as TGTGCCAGCAGCATAGACAGACCCTCCTACAATGAGCAGTTCTTC.

The chain has TRBV11-3 and TRBJ2-3; D possibly corresponds to TRBD1 (6 bases). Trimming removed 2 bases at V and 1 base at J, with 16 bases between. From germline, CDR1 is SGHNT and CDR2 YENEEA. This CDR3 region has 17 residues. The CDR3 nucleotides read TGTGCCAGCAGCTTAATCGGCGGGCACAGGGGCACAGATACGCAGTATTTT. Its translation is CASSLIGGHRGTDTQYF.

This clone showed up just a few times. This chain joins TRBV7-6 and TRBJ1-5; no clear D. Trimming took off 2 bases at V and 5 bases at J, with 7 bases between the two ends. The CDR3 totals 13 residues. Looked up from germline, CDR1 is SGHVS and CDR2 is FNYEAQ. The CDR3 DNA is TGTGCCAGCAGCTTATCCACAGATCAGCCCCAGCATTTT. It is translated as CASSLSTDQPQHF.

V gene TRBV18 combines with J gene TRBJ2-4; 11 bases are a match to TRBD1. Trimming removed 3 bases from V and 1 base from J; junction bases left unmatched: 2. This CDR3 spans 16 amino acids. Germline V CDR1 and CDR2: KGHSH, LQKENI. This CDR3 is CASSPGQGAAKNIQYF. The CDR3 nucleotides read TGTGCCAGCTCACCCGGACAGGGGGCCGCCAAAAACATTCAGTACTTC.

This chain uses TRBV7-2 with TRBJ2-4; D is uncertain. V dropped 5 bases and J dropped 0 bases, with 8 bases sitting between them. The germline CDR1 and CDR2 sequences are SGHTA and FQGNSA. CDR3 length equals 14 residues. CDR3 sequence (DNA): TGTGCCAGCAGCCACAGTGGAGCCAAAAACATTCAGTACTTC. This gives the protein CASSHSGAKNIQYF.

This chain links TRBV7-2 with TRBJ2-4, with D hard to call. Trimming shortened V by 5 bases and J by 13 bases, and 12 bases separated the two germline ends. This CDR3 is 11 amino acids long. From germline, CDR1 is SGHTA and CDR2 FQGNSA. CDR3 sequence (DNA): TGTGCCAGCAGCCCTGGGCCCTTACAGTACTTC. Its translation is CASSPGPLQYF.

The CDR3, as DNA: TGCGCCAGCAGCCAAGAGCAGGGATACGAGCAGTACTTC. It is translated as CASSQEQGYEQYF. The chain joins TRBV4-1 to TRBJ2-7; maybe TRBD1 (5 bases). The V gene lost 0 bases and the J gene lost 4 bases, with 7 bases spanning the gap. The CDR3 loop spans 13 amino acids. The germline gives CDR1 MGHRA, CDR2 YSYEKL.

This clone was observed once. CDR3 protein: CASSGRDTYNYGYTF. DNA of the CDR3: TGTGCCAGCAGCGGCCGGGACACCTATAACTATGGCTACACCTTC. The V gene is TRBV9, the J gene TRBJ1-2, with D perhaps TRBD1 (6 bases). The CDR3 runs to 15 residues. Trimming pared 3 bases from V and 1 base from J, leaving 13 bases between. CDR1 SGDLS and CDR2 YYNGEE come from the germline V gene.

The chain employs TRBV28 and TRBJ2-5; 9 bases fit TRBD1. The tail of the sequence fits TRBJ2-7 better, so the J call may be wrong. Germline values: CDR1 MDHEN, CDR2 SYDVKM. This CDR3 contains 16 residues. The CDR3 loop reads CASSHLGTGKVYEQYF. As DNA, the CDR3 is TGTGCCAGCAGTCACTTAGGGACAGGGAAAGTTTACGAGCAGTACTTC.

This rearrangement joins TRBV5-1 to TRBJ2-1; TRBD2 matches at 8 bases. The V and J ends lost 0 bases and 8 bases, in that order; junction bases with no gene match: 16. CDR3 length: 18 residues. CDR1 is SGHRS, CDR2 YFSETQ, per germline. This CDR3 is CASSLAGNGRAIGDEQFF. The CDR3 nucleotides are TGCGCCAGCAGCTTGGCCGGGAACGGGAGGGCAATCGGTGATGAGCAGTTCTTC.

The chain employs TRBV28 and TRBJ1-5, with TRBD1 as a possible D gene (6 bases). CDR1 and CDR2 (germline): MDHEN, SYDVKM. Trimming stripped 1 base from V and 0 bases from J, with 13 bases between. CDR3 length equals 17 residues. CDR3 coding DNA: TGTGCCAGCAGTTTATTCTCGACAGGATATAGCAATCAGCCCCAGCATTTT. Translating it yields CASSLFSTGYSNQPQHF.

J is TRBJ2-7 and V is TRBV6-6; 10 bases are shared with TRBD1. V trimming: 2 bases; J trimming: 9 bases; junction bases outside the gene matches: 4. Germline V gene lookup returns CDR1 MNHNY and CDR2 SVGAGI (reference sequence). The length of the CDR3 is 13 residues. CDR3 in amino acids: CASSYGTGAVQYF. The CDR3 nucleotides are TGTGCCAGCAGTTACGGGACAGGGGCGGTGCAGTACTTC.

As to this clone: The sample carries other DNA sequences with the same CDR3. The gene calls are TRBV12-5 and TRBJ2-7, with D hard to call. Germline loops: CDR1 LGHNT, CDR2 FRNRAP. The CDR3 totals 11 residues. The germline V and J ends were trimmed by 6 bases and 4 bases, with 7 bases remaining between them. The CDR3 region has the DNA TGTGCTAGTGGGTTCGGGTACGAGCAGTACTTC. Translating gives CASGFGYEQYF.

Concerning this clone: A read error may produce the germline difference seen at one junction end. The chain combines TRBV29-1 with TRBJ1-4, with unresolved D. In germline, CDR1 is SQVTM, CDR2 ANQGSEA. The CDR3 runs 14 residues. CDR3 sequence: CRKQTGRETRKTVF. The CDR3 nucleotides are TGCAGAAAACAAACTGGCCGGGAGACACGAAAAACTGTTTTT.

The chain's CDR3 is CAWSVGIFNYGYTF. CDR3 DNA: TGTGCCTGGAGTGTTGGCATTTTTAACTATGGCTACACCTTC. V is TRBV30 and J is TRBJ1-2; unclear D gene. CDR3 length: 14 residues. V lost 0 bases and J lost 1, with 9 bases in between. Germline loops: CDR1 GTSNPN, CDR2 SVGIG (reference sequence).

This clone occurred once. The J gene is TRBJ2-2, the V gene TRBV2, with D tentatively TRBD1 (6 bases). The V end was cut by 6 bases, the J end by 6 bases, with 23 bases between. CDR3 length: 17 amino acids. CDR1 and CDR2 (germline): SNHLY, FYNNEI. The CDR3 region is CASRGAGQSFIAGELFF. CDR3 bases: TGTGCCAGCAGGGGGGCCGGACAGAGTTTTATCGCCGGGGAGCTGTTTTTT.

The chain uses TRBV29-1 and TRBJ2-7, with TRBD2 matching over 13 bases. Germline CDR1 SQVTM, CDR2 ANQGSEA. The CDR3 sequence is 14 residues long. The V gene end was trimmed by 6 bases and the J gene end by 3 bases; junction bases not matched to a gene: 5. The CDR3 sequence: CSVGTSGTYYEQYF. In nucleotides, the CDR3 is TGCAGCGTGGGGACTAGCGGGACCTACTACGAGCAGTACTTC.

The chain carries TRBV10-3 and TRBJ2-7, with 9 bases matching TRBD2. In germline, CDR1 is ENHRY, CDR2 SYGVKD. The CDR3 consists of 15 residues. The trim removed 6 bases at V and 6 bases at J, leaving 12 bases unmatched. CDR3 sequence: CAIRSRTSERGEQYF. The CDR3, as DNA: TGTGCCATCAGGTCTCGGACTAGCGAACGGGGCGAGCAGTACTTC.

V usage is TRBV25-1 and J usage is TRBJ1-4, with 8 bases that match TRBD1. The V segment lost 4 bases and the J segment 5 bases; nucleotides outside the gene matches: 3. Germline V gene lookup returns CDR1 MGHDK and CDR2 SYGVNS. This CDR3 is 14 amino acids long. The CDR3 is CASSGTGLNEKLFF. CDR3 DNA: TGTGCCAGCAGTGGGACAGGGTTGAATGAAAAACTGTTTTTT.

The rearrangement joins TRBV9 to TRBJ2-1, with D possibly being TRBD2 (5 bases). Germline lookup yields CDR1 SGDLS and CDR2 YYNGEE. Trimming shortened V by 3 bases and J by 9 bases, and 13 bases separated the two germline ends. The CDR3 consists of 13 residues. In DNA, the CDR3 is TGTGCCAGCAGCGGTACTAGGGCGACTGAGCAGTTCTTC. This gives the protein CASSGTRATEQFF.

The V and J genes are TRBV11-3 and TRBJ2-3; D gene unclear. Germline CDR1 is SGHNT and CDR2 is YENEEA. V was trimmed by 9 bases and J by 10 bases, leaving 20 bases between them. The CDR3 runs 13 residues. CDR3 in amino acids: CASCVAVGSAQYF. The CDR3 nucleotides are TGTGCCAGTTGCGTAGCCGTGGGTTCCGCGCAGTATTTT. The full variable domain, with the rest looked up from reference TRBV11-3 and TRBJ2-3, is EAGVVQSPRYKIIEKKQPVAFWCNPISGHNTLYWYLQNLGQGPELLIRYENEEAVDDSQLPKDRFSAERLKGVDSTLKIQPAELGDSAVYLCASCVAVGSAQYFGPGTRLTVL.

This clone has just a few counts. The chain joins TRBV7-2 to TRBJ2-7; unclear D gene. Trimming stripped 1 base from V and 0 bases from J, with 10 bases between. The CDR3 has 15 residues. Per the germline V gene, CDR1 is SGHTA and CDR2 is FQGNSA. CDR3 region: CASSLDPASSYEQYF. The CDR3, as DNA: TGTGCCAGCAGCTTAGACCCCGCGAGCTCCTACGAGCAGTACTTC.

CDR3 bases: TGTGCCAGCAGTACTTTCGGGACAGCTGATAATGAGCAGTTCTTC. Protein product: CASSTFGTADNEQFF. This chain uses TRBV7-9 with TRBJ2-1, with TRBD1 matching over 7 bases. This CDR3 spans 15 amino acids. From germline, CDR1 is SEHNR and CDR2 FQNEAQ (reference sequence). Germline trimming cut 6 bases from V and 7 bases from J; bases unmatched to any gene: 12.

This clone occurred once. This CDR3 is CASSGRDFTDTQYF. The DNA for the CDR3 is TGTGCCAGCAGCGGCCGAGACTTCACAGATACGCAGTATTTT. V is TRBV5-6 and J is TRBJ2-3, with D hard to call. V lost 4 bases to trimming and J lost 2 bases, with 11 bases between them. CDR1 is SGHDT, CDR2 YYEEEE, per germline. The CDR3 runs 14 residues.